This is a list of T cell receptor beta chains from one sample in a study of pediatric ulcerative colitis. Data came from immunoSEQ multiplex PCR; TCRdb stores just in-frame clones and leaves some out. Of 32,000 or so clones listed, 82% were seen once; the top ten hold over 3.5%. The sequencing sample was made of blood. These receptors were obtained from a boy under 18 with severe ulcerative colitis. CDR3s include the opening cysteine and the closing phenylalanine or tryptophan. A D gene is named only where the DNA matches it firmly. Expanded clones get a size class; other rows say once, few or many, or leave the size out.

CASSIVNAANYGYTF TGTGCCAGTAGTATAGTAAACGCGGCTAACTATGGCTACACCTTC once TRBJ1-2 . TRBV19
CATSRRTGSRGELFF TGTGCCACCAGCAGAAGGACAGGATCTCGCGGGGAGCTGTTTTTT . TRBJ2-2 TRBD1 TRBV15
CASRGLSGNTIYF TGTGCCAGCCGAGGGCTATCCGGAAACACCATATATTTT few TRBJ1-3 . TRBV10-3
CASSPGSSGAEAFF TGTGCCAGCAGCCCTGGTTCTTCGGGAGCTGAAGCTTTCTTT . TRBJ1-1 . TRBV7-9
CASSLTGGQGSPLHF TGTGCCAGCAGCTTGACAGGGGGCCAGGGTTCACCCCTCCACTTT . TRBJ1-6 TRBD1 TRBV7-2
CARFPGTETYYEQYF TGCGCCAGATTCCCCGGGACAGAAACCTACTACGAGCAGTACTTC few TRBJ2-7 TRBD1 TRBV10-1
CASSMRGAGYEQYF TGTGCCAGCAGTATGAGGGGGGCCGGCTACGAGCAGTACTTC . TRBJ2-7 . TRBV6-1
CASSLGPRTDTIYF TGTGCCAGCAGCTTAGGCCCGAGGACGGACACCATATATTTT few TRBJ1-3 . TRBV7-6
CASSHGTPYGYTF TGTGCCAGCAGCCACGGGACGCCCTATGGCTACACCTTC once TRBJ1-2 . TRBV9
CASTMAGGNKNTQYF TGTGCCAGTACCATGGCGGGGGGGAATAAAAATACGCAGTATTTT . TRBJ2-3 TRBD2 TRBV19
CASSLGVDGNTEAFF TGCGCCAGCAGCCTTGGCGTGGACGGGAACACTGAAGCTTTCTTT few TRBJ1-1 . TRBV4-1
CASSAEVGTEAFF TGTGCCAGCAGCGCGGAGGTGGGGACTGAAGCTTTCTTT . TRBJ1-1 . TRBV9
CASSLGDRDFEKLFF TGTGCCAGCAGCTTAGGGGACAGGGATTTTGAAAAACTGTTTTTT . TRBJ1-4 TRBD1 TRBV7-9
CASSFGADQPQHF TGTGCCAGCAGCTTCGGGGCCGACCAGCCCCAGCATTTT once TRBJ1-5 . TRBV5-6
CASSQGFGDIQYF TGCGCCAGCAGCCAGGGGTTTGGGGACATTCAGTACTTC . TRBJ2-4 . TRBV4-3
CASSRLGGDTEAFF TGTGCCAGCAGCCGGCTGGGAGGGGACACTGAAGCTTTCTTT . TRBJ1-1 . TRBV27
CASSYSRGSEKLFF TGTGCCAGCAGTTACTCTCGTGGCAGTGAAAAACTGTTTTTT . TRBJ1-4 . TRBV6-6
CASSIEGTGYGYTF TGTGCCAGTAGTATAGAGGGGACCGGCTATGGCTACACCTTC . TRBJ1-2 . TRBV19
CASSTRGVRGYTF TGTGCCAGTAGTACCCGTGGGGTGCGTGGCTACACCTTC few TRBJ1-2 . TRBV19
CASSLSSGGFEGYEQYF TGTGCCAGCAGTTTATCTAGCGGGGGGTTTGAAGGGTACGAGCAGTACTTC . TRBJ2-7 TRBD2 TRBV27
CASSPRYYNEQFF TGTGCCAGCAGCCCTAGGTACTACAATGAGCAGTTCTTC . TRBJ2-1 . TRBV5-4
CASSQGWDYQETQYF TGCGCCAGCAGCCAAGGATGGGACTACCAAGAGACCCAGTACTTC . TRBJ2-5 . TRBV4-3
CASSLGRDTEAFF TGTGCCAGCAGCCTGGGACGGGACACTGAAGCTTTCTTT few TRBJ1-1 . TRBV9
CASSQGDSYNEQFF TGTGCCAGCAGCCAGGGGGACAGCTACAATGAGCAGTTCTTC . TRBJ2-1 TRBD1 TRBV14
CASSEQGGTEAFF TGTGCCAGCAGCGAACAAGGGGGCACTGAAGCTTTCTTT . TRBJ1-1 . TRBV7-9
CASSYPPSGTDTQYF TGTGCCAGCAGTTACCCCCCGTCGGGCACAGATACGCAGTATTTT . TRBJ2-3 . TRBV6-5
CASSPGIAPQNNEQFF TGCGCCAGCAGCCCCGGCATAGCTCCGCAAAACAATGAGCAGTTCTTC . TRBJ2-1 . TRBV5-1
CASSYSGRGPTYEQYF TGTGCCAGCAGTTACTCGGGCAGGGGCCCGACCTACGAGCAGTACTTC . TRBJ2-7 . TRBV6-5
CASSDRERFGNEQFF TGTGCCAGCAGCGACAGGGAGCGATTTGGCAATGAGCAGTTCTTC once TRBJ2-1 TRBD1 TRBV6-1
CASRSLAGVNTDTQYF TGTGCCAGCAGAAGTCTAGCGGGGGTGAACACAGATACGCAGTATTTT . TRBJ2-3 TRBD2 TRBV13
CASSYEGVYNTEAFF TGTGCCAGCAGTTACGAGGGGGTTTATAACACTGAAGCTTTCTTT few TRBJ1-1 . TRBV6-6
CASSLAGKGYNEQFF TGTGCCAGCAGTTTAGCGGGGAAGGGCTACAATGAGCAGTTCTTC . TRBJ2-1 . TRBV27
CASGLGTAIYNEQFF TGTGCTAGTGGTTTAGGGACAGCTATTTACAATGAGCAGTTCTTC . TRBJ2-1 TRBD1 TRBV12-5
CASSYSPAGPYTF TGTGCCAGCAGTTACTCTCCGGCAGGGCCCTACACCTTC . TRBJ1-2 . TRBV6-5
CASRGGQTNQPQHF TGTGCCAGCAGAGGGGGACAGACTAATCAGCCCCAGCATTTT . TRBJ1-5 TRBD1 TRBV2
CASEIHPTGGEDTEAFF TGTGCCAGCGAAATACACCCGACAGGGGGCGAGGACACTGAAGCTTTCTTT once TRBJ1-1 TRBD1 TRBV25-1
CASSLVEGSYEQYF TGCGCCAGCAGCTTGGTGGAGGGATCCTACGAGCAGTACTTC . TRBJ2-7 . TRBV5-1
CASSPTIAGGQETQYF TGTGCCAGCTCACCAACGATAGCGGGGGGACAAGAGACCCAGTACTTC . TRBJ2-5 TRBD2 TRBV18
CASSFRDRLETQYF TGTGCCAGCAGTTTCCGGGACAGGTTGGAGACCCAGTACTTC . TRBJ2-5 TRBD1 TRBV6-5
CASKDREPYNSPLHF TGTGCCAGCAAGGACAGGGAACCCTATAATTCACCCCTCCACTTT once TRBJ1-6 TRBD1 TRBV6-1
CASTHFTGQGGNTEAFF TGTGCCAGCACCCACTTTACGGGACAGGGGGGGAACACTGAAGCTTTCTTT . TRBJ1-1 TRBD1 TRBV5-8
CASSQPREATGELFF TGCGCCAGCAGCCAACCACGCGAGGCCACCGGGGAGCTGTTTTTT . TRBJ2-2 . TRBV4-1
CASRPGTGATEAFF TGTGCCAGCAGACCCGGGACAGGGGCCACTGAAGCTTTCTTT . TRBJ1-1 TRBD1 TRBV27
CASSVTGGSYEQYF TGTGCCAGCAGTGTTACGGGGGGCTCCTACGAGCAGTACTTC . TRBJ2-7 TRBD2 TRBV2
CASSEPGTRYGYTF TGTGCCAGCAGCGAACCCGGGACGCGATATGGCTACACCTTC . TRBJ1-2 . TRBV25-1
CASSPGTHGFNEQFF TGCGCCAGCAGCCCGGGGACTCACGGATTCAATGAGCAGTTCTTC . TRBJ2-1 . TRBV5-1
CASETGLQGYTF TGTGCCAGCGAGACAGGGCTTCAGGGCTACACCTTC . TRBJ1-2 TRBD1 TRBV7-9
CASSEVRPLYNEQFF TGTGCCAGCAGTGAAGTGAGGCCCCTCTACAATGAGCAGTTCTTC . TRBJ2-1 . TRBV2
CASSPEVGAGEKLFF TGTGCCAGCTCTCCGGAGGTCGGGGCCGGTGAAAAACTGTTTTTT . TRBJ1-4 . TRBV14
CASSPASTAGSPLHF TGTGCCAGCTCACCAGCTTCGACGGCGGGCTCACCCCTCCACTTT . TRBJ1-6 . TRBV18
CASSERDNSPLHF TGTGCCAGCAGTGAAAGGGATAATTCACCCCTCCACTTT . TRBJ1-6 . TRBV6-4
CASSYSTGYTEAFF TGTGCCAGCAGTTACTCGACAGGGTACACTGAAGCTTTCTTT few TRBJ1-1 TRBD1 TRBV6-6
CAWSSGGDTEAFF TGTGCCTGGAGTTCAGGGGGAGACACTGAAGCTTTCTTT few TRBJ1-1 TRBD1 TRBV30
CASSQRAIGGAGGELFF TGCGCCAGCAGCCAACGGGCTATAGGGGGCGCTGGCGGGGAGCTGTTTTTT . TRBJ2-2 TRBD1 TRBV4-1
CASGLANSGGYTF TGTGCTAGTGGTTTGGCCAACAGTGGTGGCTACACCTTC . TRBJ1-2 . TRBV12-5
CASGLGPGQGLTDTQYF TGTGCTAGTGGTTTGGGACCGGGACAGGGTTTAACAGATACGCAGTATTTT . TRBJ2-3 TRBD1 TRBV12-5
CASSQFPPRSGSMNTEAFF TGCGCCAGCAGCCAATTCCCCCCTAGGTCAGGGTCAATGAACACTGAAGCTTTCTTT . TRBJ1-1 . TRBV4-3
CASTQSGHKYNEQFF TGTGCCAGCACCCAATCGGGACACAAGTACAATGAGCAGTTCTTC . TRBJ2-1 . TRBV7-2
CASSVGLADEQYF TGCGCCAGCAGTGTGGGACTTGCGGACGAGCAGTACTTC . TRBJ2-7 . TRBV10-1